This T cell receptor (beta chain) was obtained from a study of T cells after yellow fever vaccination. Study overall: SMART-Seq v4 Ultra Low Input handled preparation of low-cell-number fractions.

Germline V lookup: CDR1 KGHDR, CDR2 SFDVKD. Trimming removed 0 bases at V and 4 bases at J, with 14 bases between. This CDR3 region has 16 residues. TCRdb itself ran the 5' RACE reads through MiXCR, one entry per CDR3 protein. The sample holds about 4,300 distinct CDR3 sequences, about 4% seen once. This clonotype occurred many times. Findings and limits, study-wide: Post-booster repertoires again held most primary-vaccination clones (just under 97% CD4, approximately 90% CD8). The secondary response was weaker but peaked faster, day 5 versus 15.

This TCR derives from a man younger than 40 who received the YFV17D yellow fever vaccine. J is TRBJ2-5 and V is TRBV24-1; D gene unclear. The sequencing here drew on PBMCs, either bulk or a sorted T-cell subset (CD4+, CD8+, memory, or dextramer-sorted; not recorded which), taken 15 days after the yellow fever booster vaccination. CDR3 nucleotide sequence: TGTGCCACCAGTGATTTGGGCTCCGGGTTGGGAGAGACCCAGTACTTC. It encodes CATSDLGSGLGETQYF.